Following are 32 T cell receptor beta chains from one sample sequenced in a study. Only in-frame clones appear in the TCRdb table, and some are missing; sequencing was by immunoSEQ multiplex PCR. Altogether 68,000 or so clones are present, over 85% being singletons, with the ten largest covering roughly 4.5%. The sample consisted of PBMCs. These receptors came from a man aged 40-55 years with rheumatoid arthritis.

V and J are TRBV20-1 and TRBJ1-2; weak D call: TRBD1 (6 bases). The CDR3 loop spans 11 amino acids. With 5 bases removed from V and 14 bases from J, the gap between germline ends came to 18 bases. CDR1 DFQATT and CDR2 SNEGSKA come from the germline V gene (reference sequence). The CDR3 protein is CSAFSRGSLTF. The CDR3 DNA reads TGCAGTGCTTTCTCTAGGGGGTCACTAACCTTC.

The chain recombines TRBV28 with TRBJ2-5, with 7 bases that match TRBD1. Germline loops: CDR1 MDHEN, CDR2 SYDVKM. V shed 6 bases and J 4 bases; nucleotides not matched to a gene: 5. The CDR3 runs 13 residues. As DNA, the CDR3 is TGTGCCAGCAGAAGGGACAGATTAGAGACCCAGTACTTC. It specifies CASRRDRLETQYF.

The CDR3 DNA is TGTGCCACCAGGGACGGGACTAGCGGGAGGAATGAGCAGTTCTTC. This sequence encodes CATRDGTSGRNEQFF. This rearrangement joins TRBV24-1 to TRBJ2-1; the match to TRBD2 covers 15 bases. Germline lookup yields CDR1 KGHDR and CDR2 SFDVKD. V gave up 7 bases and J gave up 7 bases; unmatched junction bases: 4. The CDR3 spans 15 residues.

This sequence joins TRBV7-2 and TRBJ2-3; D is ambiguous. The CDR3 is 16 amino acids. Per the germline V gene, CDR1 is SGHTA and CDR2 is FQGNSA. Between the trimmed V and J ends, which lost 0 bases and 0 bases, there was a span of 10 bases. CDR3 region: CASSLALAPSTDTQYF. The CDR3 DNA is TGTGCCAGCAGCTTAGCTCTGGCTCCCAGCACAGATACGCAGTATTTT.

This rearrangement joins TRBV6-2 or TRBV6-3 to TRBJ2-1, with TRBD2 as a possible D gene (6 bases). V gave up 3 bases and J gave up 8 bases, with 17 bases separating them. This CDR3 has 15 amino acids. The V gene's germline CDR1 is MNHEY and CDR2 SVGEGT. CDR3 loop: CASSYPGLTVDEQFF. The DNA for the CDR3 is TGTGCCAGCAGTTATCCTGGACTAACGGTGGATGAGCAGTTCTTC.

The V call is TRBV7-3, the J call TRBJ2-5; 12 positions match TRBD1. J lost 5 bases, V lost 4 bases, and 5 bases had no gene match. CDR1 is SGHTA and CDR2 is FQGTGA in the germline V gene. This CDR3 comprises 15 residues. Here the CDR3 DNA reads TGTGCCAGCAGCTATGGGACAGGGGGCCTGGAGACCCAGTACTTC. This translates into CASSYGTGGLETQYF.

The chain carries TRBV3-1 (or the pseudogene TRBV3-2) and TRBJ1-1; possibly TRBD1 for D (6 bases). In germline, CDR1 is LGHDT, CDR2 YNNKEL (reference sequence). The CDR3 runs 16 residues. Trimming removed 0 bases from V and 3 bases from J, with 14 bases in between. The CDR3 DNA sequence: TGTGCCAGCAGCCAAGACCAGGGGAGTTGGGACACTGAAGCTTTCTTT. Its protein product is CASSQDQGSWDTEAFF.

The chain combines TRBV7-8 with TRBJ1-1, with D perhaps matching TRBD1 (6 bases). Trimming removed 5 bases from V and 0 bases from J, with 16 bases in between. CDR3 size: 16 residues. The germline V gene has CDR1 SGHVS and CDR2 FQNEAQ. The CDR3 protein is CASSQVGGRMNTEAFF. DNA of the CDR3: TGTGCCAGCAGCCAAGTGGGGGGCAGGATGAACACTGAAGCTTTCTTT.

The genes are TRBV6-5 and TRBJ1-1, with 7 nucleotides matching TRBD1. This CDR3 is built from 14 residues. V lost 8 bases and J lost 3; bases outside the gene matches: 9. The V gene's germline CDR1 is MNHEY and CDR2 SVGAGI. The CDR3 coding sequence is TGTGCCAGCGGCCGGTCAGGGGGGTACACTGAAGCTTTCTTT. This gives the protein CASGRSGGYTEAFF.

This clone appeared a single time. This chain joins TRBV25-1 and TRBJ1-1, with a possible D match to TRBD1 (5 bases). The V end was cut by 5 bases, the J end by 7 bases, with 20 bases between. CDR3 size: 15 residues. Germline V gene sequence: CDR1 MGHDK, CDR2 SYGVNS. CDR3 amino acids: CASSRGIIGRFEAFF. In nucleotides, the CDR3 is TGTGCCAGCAGTAGGGGAATTATAGGTCGGTTTGAAGCTTTCTTT.

V and J are TRBV6-5 and TRBJ2-1, with 7 bases matching TRBD2. V lost 7 bases, J lost 8 bases, and 11 bases stayed unmatched. The CDR3 runs 14 residues. The germline gives CDR1 MNHEY, CDR2 SVGAGI. The CDR3 region is CASTQRAGVDEQFF. As DNA, the CDR3 is TGTGCCAGCACCCAGAGGGCGGGAGTTGATGAGCAGTTCTTC.

This chain joins TRBV27 and TRBJ2-2; 10 nucleotides line up with TRBD1. The ends lost 5 bases at V and 8 bases at J; junction bases unmatched: 5. CDR3 size: 14 residues. Per the germline V gene, CDR1 is MNHEY and CDR2 is SMNVEV (reference sequence). In DNA form, the CDR3 reads TGTGCCAGCAGTCCTAGACAGGGGGCGGGGGAGCTGTTTTTT. Amino acids: CASSPRQGAGELFF.

This clone appeared a single time. V gene TRBV15 combines with J gene TRBJ2-2, with TRBD1 as a possible D gene (5 bases). This CDR3 has 12 amino acids. Per germline, CDR1 LNHNV and CDR2 YYDKDF (reference sequence). V was cut by 5 bases and J by 7 bases, with 8 bases left in between. The CDR3 nucleotides are TGTGCCACCAGCGGCAGGGACGGGGAGCTGTTTTTT. It yields the protein CATSGRDGELFF.

Only one count was recorded for this clone. The chain has TRBV18 and TRBJ1-1; unclear D gene. CDR1 is KGHSH and CDR2 is LQKENI in the germline V gene. V was pared by 6 bases and J by 2 bases, with 10 bases between. There are 13 residues in the CDR3. DNA for the CDR3: TGTGCCAGCTCCGTGGACCGAAACACTGAAGCTTTCTTT. This translates into CASSVDRNTEAFF. Full variable domain (rest looked up from reference TRBV18 and TRBJ1-1): NAGVMQNPRHLVRRRGQEARLRCSPMKGHSHVYWYRQLPEEGLKFMVYLQKENIIDESGMPKERFSAEFPKEGPSILRIQQVVRGDSAAYFCASSVDRNTEAFFGQGTRLTVV.

CDR3 loop: CASSFARATPKNTEAFF. In DNA, the CDR3 is TGTGCCAGCAGTTTCGCACGGGCCACACCTAAGAACACTGAAGCTTTCTTT. The gene calls are TRBV28 and TRBJ1-1; D is ambiguous. The CDR3 loop spans 17 amino acids. Trimming stripped 3 bases from V and 1 base from J, with 18 bases between. Germline CDR1 is MDHEN and CDR2 is SYDVKM.

The chain carries TRBV18 and TRBJ1-4; 8 nucleotides line up with TRBD1. CDR1 is KGHSH and CDR2 is LQKENI in the germline V gene. The CDR3 totals 16 residues. The trim removed 3 bases at V and 7 bases at J, leaving 10 bases unmatched. CDR3 sequence (DNA): TGTGCCAGCTCACCCACGACCGGACAGGGTGGTGAAAAACTGTTTTTT. This translates into CASSPTTGQGGEKLFF.

The CDR3 loop reads CASSLLWVAGRATNEKLFF. The CDR3 DNA reads TGTGCCAGCAGCTTGCTTTGGGTGGCGGGTCGAGCAACTAATGAAAAACTGTTTTTT. The chain has TRBV5-5 and TRBJ1-4; D call uncertain. The CDR3 loop spans 19 amino acids. The ends were cut back, 1 base at V and 0 bases at J, with 19 bases in the middle. In germline, CDR1 is SGHKS, CDR2 YYEKEE (reference sequence). Combining the CDR3 with reference TRBV5-5 and TRBJ1-4 gives the whole variable domain DAGVTQSPTHLIKTRGQQVTLRCSPISGHKSVSWYQQVLGQGPQFIFQYYEKEERGRGNFPDRFSARQFPNYSSELNVNALLLGDSALYLCASSLLWVAGRATNEKLFFGSGTQLSVL.

The rearrangement joins TRBV15 to TRBJ2-3; 8 bases map to TRBD2. V dropped 1 base and J dropped 1; count of bases not matched to a gene: 7. Per germline, CDR1 LNHNV and CDR2 YYDKDF (reference sequence). CDR3 length equals 17 residues. Written as DNA, the CDR3 is TGTGCCACCAGCAGAGCGGGAGGGCCCTCTCGCACAGATACGCAGTATTTT. This gives the protein CATSRAGGPSRTDTQYF.

The chain employs TRBV7-3 and TRBJ2-1; D not resolved. The V gene's germline CDR1 is SGHTA and CDR2 FQGTGA. The V gene lost 0 bases and the J gene lost 7 bases, with 4 bases spanning the gap. This CDR3 spans 12 amino acids. The CDR3 reads CASSLTGNEQFF. In DNA form, the CDR3 reads TGTGCCAGCAGCTTAACGGGGAATGAGCAGTTCTTC.

The rearrangement joins TRBV7-3 to TRBJ2-3, with D possibly being TRBD2 (6 bases). Trimming left V 2 bases short and J 6 bases short, with 12 bases between. Germline V gene lookup returns CDR1 SGHTA and CDR2 FQGTGA. The CDR3 contains 14 residues. Written as DNA, the CDR3 is TGTGCCAGCAGCTTAGGAGGGAGTGGGGATACGCAGTATTTT. It yields the protein CASSLGGSGDTQYF.

The J gene is TRBJ1-1, the V gene TRBV5-1; 7 bases are shared with TRBD1. V shed 4 bases and J 3 bases; nucleotides not matched to a gene: 15. There are 17 residues in the CDR3. The germline V gene encodes CDR1 SGHRS and CDR2 YFSETQ. As DNA, the CDR3 is TGCGCCAGCAGCCCCGGGGACAGAAGAGGGGCGTACACTGAAGCTTTCTTT. Translated: CASSPGDRRGAYTEAFF.

The rearrangement joins TRBV28 to TRBJ2-7; D possibly uses TRBD1 or TRBD2 (6 bases each). The CDR3 consists of 14 residues. Per germline, CDR1 MDHEN and CDR2 SYDVKM. V was clipped by 5 bases and J by 6 bases, with 17 bases between them. CDR3 amino acids: CASSPMGGRSEQYF. The CDR3 DNA is TGTGCCAGCAGTCCCATGGGGGGCCGAAGCGAGCAGTACTTC. Drawing the rest from reference TRBV28 and TRBJ2-7, the complete variable domain is DVKVTQSSRYLVKRTGEKVFLECVQDMDHENMFWYRQDPGLGLRLIYFSYDVKMKEKGDIPEGYSVSREKKERFSLILESASTNQTSMYLCASSPMGGRSEQYFGPGTRLTVT.

The V gene is TRBV24-1, the J gene TRBJ2-5, with a weak D call TRBD2 (7 bases). Per the germline V gene, CDR1 is KGHDR and CDR2 is SFDVKD. This CDR3 spans 17 amino acids. V was pared by 0 bases and J by 0 bases, with 13 bases between. CDR3 protein: CATSDLKEGGDQETQYF. In DNA form, the CDR3 reads TGTGCCACCAGTGATTTGAAGGAGGGGGGGGACCAAGAGACCCAGTACTTC.

The rearrangement links TRBV7-2 to TRBJ1-2; 8 bases align to TRBD1. The CDR3 sequence is 13 residues long. Germline CDR1 SGHTA, CDR2 FQGNSA. V lost 6 bases and J lost 8; bases outside the gene matches: 8. In nucleotides, the CDR3 is TGTGCCAGCAGATTTGACAGGGGCGGCGGCTACACCTTC. Its protein product is CASRFDRGGGYTF.

The rearrangement joins TRBV7-3 to TRBJ2-1; 9 nucleotides line up with TRBD1. The V gene's germline CDR1 is SGHTA and CDR2 FQGTGA. This CDR3 has 14 amino acids. Trimming removed 5 bases from V and 9 bases from J; junction bases left unmatched: 8. This CDR3 is CASSASGTGLEQFF. CDR3 nucleotides: TGTGCCAGCAGCGCGTCCGGGACAGGGCTTGAGCAGTTCTTC.

This chain connects TRBV6-6 to TRBJ1-1, with D hard to call. The CDR3 is made up of 15 amino acids. Germline V gives CDR1 MNHNY, CDR2 SVGAGI (reference sequence). The ends were cut back, 0 bases at V and 8 bases at J, with 16 bases in the middle. CDR3 DNA: TGTGCCAGCAGTTACTCAGATTTGAGAGGGAACGAAGCTTTCTTT. It specifies CASSYSDLRGNEAFF.

The V and J genes are TRBV7-6 and TRBJ1-6; possible D gene TRBD1, 6 bases. Germline loops: CDR1 SGHVS, CDR2 FNYEAQ. The V and J ends lost 5 bases and 5 bases respectively, with 13 bases between them. The CDR3 spans 15 residues. CDR3 amino acids: CASSSQDRNNSPLHF. The DNA of the CDR3 is TGTGCCAGCAGCAGTCAGGACAGAAATAATTCACCCCTCCACTTT. The full variable domain, with the rest looked up from reference TRBV7-6 and TRBJ1-6, is GAGVSQSPRYKVTKRGQDVALRCDPISGHVSLYWYRQALGQGPEFLTYFNYEAQQDKSGLPNDRFSAERPEGSISTLTIQRTEQRDSAMYRCASSSQDRNNSPLHFGNGTRLTVT.

This sequence joins TRBV6-5 and TRBJ2-7, with D tentatively TRBD1 (6 bases). The CDR3 is 15 amino acids. V lost 5 bases and J lost 5, with 19 bases in between. CDR1 is MNHEY, CDR2 SVGAGI, per germline. This CDR3 reads CASSLRASTGNEQYF. The CDR3 DNA follows: TGTGCCAGCAGTCTAAGGGCTAGCACAGGGAACGAGCAGTACTTC.

The V and J genes are TRBV6-5 and TRBJ1-1; no clear D. The V gene's germline CDR1 is MNHEY and CDR2 SVGAGI. This CDR3 comprises 11 residues. V lost 8 bases and J lost 0, with 4 bases in between. Here the CDR3 reads CASRVNTEAFF. CDR3 DNA: TGTGCCAGCCGGGTGAACACTGAAGCTTTCTTT.

The chain links TRBV6-5 to TRBJ2-1; D might be TRBD2 (7 bases). This CDR3 has 13 amino acids. Germline CDR1 MNHEY, CDR2 SVGAGI. With 3 bases removed from V and 10 bases from J, the gap between germline ends came to 13 bases. CDR3 sequence (DNA): TGTGCCAGCAGTTATTGGGGGGGCCAGGAGCAGTTCTTC. It translates to CASSYWGGQEQFF.

The V and J genes are TRBV27 and TRBJ2-7, with D unresolved. CDR1 and CDR2 (germline): MNHEY, SMNVEV (reference sequence). The length of the CDR3 is 12 residues. Deletions cut 5 bases from V and 7 bases from J, with 12 bases between. The DNA of the CDR3 is TGTGCCAGCAGTCCCTGGGGTAGGGAGCAGTACTTC. It translates to CASSPWGREQYF.

The chain is built from TRBV6-5 and TRBJ1-5; D is unresolved. The CDR3 consists of 15 residues. CDR1 is MNHEY, CDR2 SVGAGI, per germline. Trimming took 8 bases from V and 0 from J, leaving 14 bases between them. This chain's CDR3 is CASRLSADSNQPQHF. The CDR3 DNA reads as TGTGCCAGCCGGCTGTCGGCCGATAGCAATCAGCCCCAGCATTTT.